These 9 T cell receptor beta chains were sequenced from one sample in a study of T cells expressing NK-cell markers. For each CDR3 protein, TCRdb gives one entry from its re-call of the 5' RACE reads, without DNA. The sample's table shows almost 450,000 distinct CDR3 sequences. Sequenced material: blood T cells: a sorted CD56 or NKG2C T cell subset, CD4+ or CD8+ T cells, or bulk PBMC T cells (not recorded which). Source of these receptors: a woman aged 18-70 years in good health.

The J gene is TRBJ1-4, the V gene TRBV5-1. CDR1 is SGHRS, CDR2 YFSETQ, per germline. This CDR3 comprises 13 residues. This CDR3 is CASRGSINEKLFF.

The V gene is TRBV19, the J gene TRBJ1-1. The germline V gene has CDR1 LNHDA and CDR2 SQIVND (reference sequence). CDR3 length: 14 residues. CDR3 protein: CASSMRQANTEAFF.

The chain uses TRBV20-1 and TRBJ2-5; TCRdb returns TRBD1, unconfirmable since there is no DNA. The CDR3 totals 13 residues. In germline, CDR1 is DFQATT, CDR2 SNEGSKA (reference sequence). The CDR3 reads CSASGDRVETQYF.

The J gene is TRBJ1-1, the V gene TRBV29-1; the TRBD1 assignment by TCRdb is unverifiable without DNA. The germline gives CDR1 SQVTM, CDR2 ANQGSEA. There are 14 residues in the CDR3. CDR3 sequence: CSGSGSLRGTEAFF.

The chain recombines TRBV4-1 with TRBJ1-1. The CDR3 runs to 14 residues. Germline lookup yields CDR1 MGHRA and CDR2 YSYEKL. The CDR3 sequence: CASSQVLTGTEAFF.

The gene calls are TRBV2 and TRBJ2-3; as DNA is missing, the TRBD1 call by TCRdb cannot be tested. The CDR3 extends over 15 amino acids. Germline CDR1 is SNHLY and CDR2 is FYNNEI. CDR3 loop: CASSESGGGTDTQYF.

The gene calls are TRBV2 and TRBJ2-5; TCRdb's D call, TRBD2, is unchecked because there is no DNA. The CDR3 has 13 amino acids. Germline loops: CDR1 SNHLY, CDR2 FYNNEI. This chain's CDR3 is CATKREYQETQYF.

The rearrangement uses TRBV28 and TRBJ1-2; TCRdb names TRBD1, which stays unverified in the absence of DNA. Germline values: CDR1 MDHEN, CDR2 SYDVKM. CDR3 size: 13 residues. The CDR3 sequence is CASSLLRTVGYTF.

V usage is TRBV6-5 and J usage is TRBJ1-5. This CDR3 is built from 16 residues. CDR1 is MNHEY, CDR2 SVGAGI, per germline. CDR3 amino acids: CASSSLRAAHGQPQHF.